This TCR beta chain was retrieved from a study of T cell responses to AZD1222 COVID-19 vaccine (dated by TCRdb to the early 2020s). Describing the broader study: A total of 230 or so trial participants underwent TCR sequencing, of whom some 210 received two doses of AZD1222 and roughly 25 received two doses of the MenACWY control vaccine. Trial participants were enrolled into age subgroups of 18-55, 56-69 and 70-plus years, which contained around 140, 26 and 57 TCR-sequenced participants, respectively. The study at large found these results: The 56-69-year group was small, and its depth increase did not reach significance, likely because of low power. After two AZD1222 doses, spike-specific TCR breadth and depth were significantly higher than at day 0 and than in MenACWY recipients. Participants were mostly white British, with more females than males. The authors suggested clonal diversity may have been underestimated. Because no samples from the day 14 peak response were available, repertoires could be characterized only after the peak T cell response. Vaccine-associated CD4 TCRs spanned the whole spike protein, with dominant responses in regions 160-218 and 743-854. Conclusions about previously exposed vaccinees are limited because only 6 or 7 AZD1222 recipients were SARS-CoV-2 seropositive at baseline. Reportedly, almost half of the unique spike-specific TCRs recognized epitopes lying outside the regions that are mutated in the B.1.351 and B.1.1.7 variants.

The CDR3 regions of human TCRbeta chains were subjected to immunosequencing. In the authors' own workflow: Repertoire TCRs were checked for matches against a reference library of SARS-CoV-2-specific TCRs that had been generated using the MIRA antigen-specificity platform. Breadth was defined as the fraction of unique TCRs that were SARS-CoV-2-associated, and depth was defined as the fraction of total T cells that were SARS-CoV-2-associated. Using the MIRA data, each spike-specific TCR was mapped to the spike region that the TCR reacts to and placed in a CD4 or CD8 class. Log10-transformed breadth and depth values were compared by one-way ANOVA with Sidak's multiple comparisons tests. The table comes from immuneACCESS by way of TCRdb, which keeps in-frame sequences with V and J called. Part of the clones is missing from these tables; in studies checked, under half for an unresolved V gene and the rest for unknown reasons. The D gene and trimming were derived from the DNA, and the V and J assignments and clone size from that table. The sample contains around 140,000 clones, roughly 90% of them found a single time. Jointly, the top ten make up roughly 1.7% of the sample.

Sample time point, as interpreted from the label and publication: about 28 days (+/-7) after the second vaccine dose. AZD1222 recipients whose second dose came at about 4 weeks and those whose second dose came at about 12 weeks were combined into one group, since spike-specific TCR depth and breadth did not differ between the two schedules. Vaccinee samples came from UK trials COV001 and COV002, including a single-blind randomized controlled phase 2/3 trial of AZD1222 (ChAdOx1 nCoV-19) in healthy adults. Trial participant PBMC samples were collected at day 0 and day 28 after the second dose for TCRbeta chain sequencing. In regard to this clone: The clone's antigen remains unknown. The input lacks base qualities; no much larger clone sits a single base away.

The receptor comes from an adult who received the AZD1222 COVID-19 vaccine. Here the sequenced sample was peripheral blood, taken 28 days after the second AZD1222 dose.

The sequenced DNA: TGCGCCAGCAGCAGAGCCACTAGCACAGATACGCAGTATTTT. It translates to CASSRATSTDTQYF. The chain is encoded by TRBV5-1 joined to TRBJ2-3, with the D segment identity uncertain. CDR3 length: 14 amino acids, cysteine to phenylalanine. Just CDR3 DNA is preserved here, 42 bases in frame from base 1. Based on the germline V gene, the CDR1 and CDR2 sequences are SGHRS and YFSETQ. Deletion took 4 bases off V and 0 bases off J, with a span of 9 bases between the germline ends.